The TCR beta chain under discussion was sequenced for a study of identifying expanded T cells in peripheral blood. Notes on the study in general: Over around two and four weeks, about 15 and 19 clones changed, versus approximately 1.2 between replicates. Variance in clone template counts between approximately two-week samples significantly increased with total template count across all healthy donors.

Collection occurred without any documented infections or immune events in donors. This clone was detected only once. Its matching antigen is unknown. The V gene's germline CDR1 is SGHTA and CDR2 FQGNSA. This CDR3 spans 13 amino acids. V was trimmed by 1 base and J by 4 bases, leaving 7 bases between them. The protocol was immunoSEQ multiplex PCR, while the TCRdb copy is restricted to in-frame clones and leaves out a portion. The sample lists tens of thousands of clones; more than 75% were seen once. The chain uses TRBV7-2 and TRBJ1-2; D unresolved. This receptor was obtained from a person aged 18 to 70 in good health. Sequencing was done on a sample of blood. The CDR3 sequence is CASSLGEGYGYTF. The DNA of the CDR3 is TGTGCCAGCAGCTTAGGGGAGGGCTATGGCTACACCTTC.